The 29 T cell receptor beta chains below were found in one sample sequenced in a study of cytotoxic CD8 clonotypes in ibrutinib-treated CLL. Sequencing was performed with immunoSEQ multiplex PCR; in TCRdb, only in-frame clones are kept and a portion is missing. The sample holds some 8,000 clones, roughly three quarters seen once. Sequenced material: PBMCs, taken before ibrutinib treatment. These receptors were taken from a human donor with chronic lymphocytic leukemia.

This rearrangement joins TRBV5-1 to TRBJ1-4; possible D gene TRBD1, 6 bases. CDR1 is SGHRS and CDR2 is YFSETQ in the germline V gene. This CDR3 spans 14 amino acids. Trimming shortened V by 6 bases and J by 8 bases, and 17 bases separated the two germline ends. CDR3 residues: CASTPRGLGEKLFF. In DNA form, the CDR3 reads TGCGCCAGCACCCCCCGGGGGCTCGGGGAAAAACTGTTTTTT. The whole variable domain, filled in from reference TRBV5-1 and TRBJ1-4, reads KAGVTQTPRYLIKTRGQQVTLSCSPISGHRSVSWYQQTPGQGLQFLFEYFSETQRNKGNFPGRFSGRQFSNSRSEMNVSTLELGDSALYLCASTPRGLGEKLFFGSGTQLSVL.

The rearrangement uses TRBV19 and TRBJ1-5; possible D gene TRBD1, 6 bases. The CDR3 length is 15 residues. Germline CDR1 reads LNHDA; CDR2 reads SQIVND (reference sequence). V lost 6 bases and J 9 bases, leaving 21 bases between the germline ends. The CDR3 loop reads CASSRPTGAIWPQHF. CDR3 bases: TGTGCCAGTAGCCGCCCGACAGGAGCAATCTGGCCCCAGCATTTT. Looking up the rest from reference TRBV19 and TRBJ1-5 gives the full variable domain: DGGITQSPKYLFRKEGQNVTLSCEQNLNHDAMYWYRQDPGQGLRLIYYSQIVNDFQKGDIAEGYSVSREKKESFPLTVTSAQKNPTAFYLCASSRPTGAIWPQHFGDGTRLSIL.

The V and J genes are TRBV2 and TRBJ1-2; tentatively, D is TRBD1 (5 bases). CDR1 is SNHLY, CDR2 FYNNEI, per germline. There are 15 residues in the CDR3. V lost 2 bases to trimming and J lost 4 bases, with 14 bases between them. Here the CDR3 reads CASSERGGVFYGYTF. The CDR3 DNA reads as TGTGCCAGCAGTGAACGTGGAGGGGTCTTCTATGGCTACACCTTC.

This chain uses TRBV27 with TRBJ2-7; D is unresolved. The CDR3 is 13 amino acids. CDR1 is MNHEY and CDR2 is SMNVEV in the germline V gene (reference sequence). The ends were cut back, 2 bases at V and 1 base at J, with 6 bases in the middle. The CDR3, as DNA: TGTGCCAGCAGTTTAGTCCAGTCCTACGAGCAGTACTTC. Protein: CASSLVQSYEQYF.

This clone showed up just once. The genes are TRBV9 and TRBJ2-7; D may be TRBD1 or TRBD2 (5 bases each). Germline V gene lookup returns CDR1 SGDLS and CDR2 YYNGEE. The length of the CDR3 is 16 residues. V was shortened by 3 bases and J by 5 bases, with 21 bases between the two germline ends. The CDR3 DNA sequence: TGTGCCAGCAGCGCGGGGTGGGGACGTGCCCCTCACGAGCAGTACTTC. Protein sequence: CASSAGWGRAPHEQYF.

The chain joins TRBV2 to TRBJ2-1; D gene uncertain. Deletions cut 1 base from V and 10 bases from J, with 11 bases between. The CDR3 totals 13 residues. CDR1 and CDR2 (germline): SNHLY, FYNNEI. The DNA of the CDR3 is TGTGCCAGCAGTGAAGTACCCCAAGGGGAGCAGTTCTTC. Protein: CASSEVPQGEQFF.

The V and J genes are TRBV28 and TRBJ1-5; 7 bases fit TRBD1. The ends lost 7 bases at V and 3 bases at J; junction bases unmatched: 9. The CDR3 spans 15 residues. The germline gives CDR1 MDHEN, CDR2 SYDVKM. CDR3 nucleotide sequence: TGTGCCAGCACCACGAGGACAGGACCCAATCAGCCCCAGCATTTT. Its translation: CASTTRTGPNQPQHF.

The chain couples TRBV5-1 to TRBJ1-4, with D hard to call. The CDR3 contains 16 residues. Germline CDR1 and CDR2: SGHRS and YFSETQ. The V end was cut by 0 bases, the J end by 0 bases, with 9 bases between. The CDR3 nucleotides are TGCGCCAGCAGCTTGGAGGGCTCTACAACTAATGAAAAACTGTTTTTT. It codes for CASSLEGSTTNEKLFF.

The J gene is TRBJ2-3, the V gene TRBV11-1; TRBD2 aligns across 9 bases. Per the germline V gene, CDR1 is SGHAT and CDR2 is FQDESV (reference sequence). This CDR3 contains 15 residues. The V segment lost 5 bases and the J segment 4 bases; nucleotides outside the gene matches: 7. The CDR3 DNA reads TGTGCCAGCAGCAATAGCGGGAGAGGTGCAGATACGCAGTATTTT. This codes for CASSNSGRGADTQYF.

This clone was observed a handful of times. J is TRBJ1-2 and V is TRBV4-2; D unclear. Germline V gives CDR1 LGHNA, CDR2 YNFKEQ. CDR3 length equals 16 residues. V shed 0 bases and J shed 8 bases, with 19 bases lying between them. CDR3 nucleotides: TGTGCCAGCAGCCAAGAGCCTAAAGACGGAATCGGGGGCTACACCTTC. It translates to CASSQEPKDGIGGYTF.

This clone was observed a single time. This rearrangement joins TRBV29-1 to TRBJ2-5; D perhaps matches TRBD2 (6 bases). Trimming took off 6 bases at V and 4 bases at J, with 18 bases between the two ends. CDR3 length: 14 amino acids. The germline CDR1 and CDR2 sequences are SQVTM and ANQGSEA. The CDR3 protein is CSVVVGGAGETQYF. CDR3 DNA: TGCAGCGTAGTAGTCGGAGGGGCGGGAGAGACCCAGTACTTC.

The chain couples TRBV15 to TRBJ1-4; weak D call: TRBD1 (5 bases). This CDR3 is 15 amino acids long. Per germline, CDR1 LNHNV and CDR2 YYDKDF (reference sequence). Deletions cut 5 bases from V and 3 bases from J, with 13 bases between. The CDR3 protein is CATSLRARANEKLFF. CDR3 DNA: TGTGCCACCAGCCTCAGGGCGCGGGCTAATGAAAAACTGTTTTTT.

This chain links TRBV6-6 with TRBJ1-2; D remains ambiguous. Germline V gene data show CDR1 as MNHNY and CDR2 as SVGAGI (reference sequence). Trimming took 3 bases from V and 8 from J, leaving 13 bases between them. This CDR3 comprises 13 residues. The CDR3 loop reads CASSYDAGGGYTF. The CDR3 bases are TGTGCCAGCAGTTATGACGCGGGAGGCGGCTACACCTTC.

The chain employs TRBV7-2 and TRBJ1-4; 8 bases match TRBD1. Germline V CDR1 and CDR2: SGHTA, FQGNSA. V dropped 5 bases and J dropped 0; count of bases not matched to a gene: 5. This CDR3 has 16 amino acids. The CDR3 DNA is TGTGCCAGCAGCCGAGACAGGGGAGCAACTAATGAAAAACTGTTTTTT. This translates into CASSRDRGATNEKLFF.

The gene calls are TRBV29-1 and TRBJ2-1; 11 bases agree with TRBD2. V was clipped by 7 bases and J by 5 bases; unmatched bases: 1. This CDR3 region has 12 residues. Germline-derived CDR1 and CDR2 are SQVTM and ANQGSEA. The CDR3 DNA sequence: TGCAGCGGACTAGCGGGACACAATGAGCAGTTCTTC. Its protein is CSGLAGHNEQFF.

The chain employs TRBV6-5 and TRBJ2-7; D gene ambiguous. The CDR3 totals 13 residues. The germline gives CDR1 MNHEY, CDR2 SVGAGI. Trimming removed 6 bases at V and 2 bases at J, with 11 bases between. The CDR3 region is CASRDQAAYEQYF. The CDR3 nucleotides read TGTGCCAGCAGGGATCAGGCGGCCTACGAGCAGTACTTC.

J is TRBJ1-5 and V is TRBV6-8; D is unresolved. Deletions cut 7 bases from V and 4 bases from J, with 11 bases between. The CDR3 has 13 amino acids. Germline V gene sequence: CDR1 MNHGY, CDR2 SAAAGT. CDR3 sequence reads: CASNLSRNQPQHF. The CDR3 DNA reads as TGTGCCAGCAACCTATCCCGGAATCAGCCCCAGCATTTT.

The table lists this clone with a few counts. The rearrangement joins TRBV28 to TRBJ1-2, with D possibly being TRBD1 (6 bases). CDR3 length: 13 residues. V was shortened by 8 bases and J by 2 bases, with 12 bases between the two germline ends. The V gene's germline CDR1 is MDHEN and CDR2 SYDVKM. CDR3 in amino acids: CASGRGLNYGYTF. The CDR3, as DNA: TGTGCCAGCGGACGGGGGCTAAACTATGGCTACACCTTC.

A few counts support this clone. The rearrangement uses TRBV28 and TRBJ1-5, with D maybe TRBD1 (6 bases). The V gene's germline CDR1 is MDHEN and CDR2 SYDVKM. Deletions cut 10 bases from V and 7 bases from J, with 20 bases between. There are 14 residues in the CDR3. The CDR3 DNA reads as TGTGCCATTTCCGGGGGGCAGGGAGAACAGCCCCAGCATTTT. Translated, it gives CAISGGQGEQPQHF. Using reference TRBV28 and TRBJ1-5 for the parts outside the CDR3, the full variable domain is DVKVTQSSRYLVKRTGEKVFLECVQDMDHENMFWYRQDPGLGLRLIYFSYDVKMKEKGDIPEGYSVSREKKERFSLILESASTNQTSMYLCAISGGQGEQPQHFGDGTRLSIL.

This rearrangement joins TRBV5-1 to TRBJ1-1; D is unresolved. CDR1 is SGHRS and CDR2 is YFSETQ in the germline V gene. With 2 bases removed from V and 1 base from J, the gap between germline ends came to 9 bases. CDR3 length: 14 amino acids. This CDR3 reads CASSFGDRNTEAFF. The CDR3 DNA sequence: TGCGCCAGCAGCTTTGGGGATAGGAACACTGAAGCTTTCTTT.

To note about this clone: The germline gene is not matched at one end of the junction; a read error may be the cause. Here the CDR3 reads CASSLTAANGDF. DNA for the CDR3: TGTGCCAGCAGCTTGACGGCTGCTAACGGGGACTTC. V and J are TRBV7-9 and TRBJ2-5; tentatively, D is TRBD2 (5 bases). CDR3 length: 12 residues. CDR1 and CDR2 (germline): SEHNR, FQNEAQ (reference sequence).

The chain employs TRBV4-1 and TRBJ2-7, with a weak D call TRBD2 (7 bases). The length of the CDR3 is 15 residues. V lost 1 base, J lost 6 bases, and 16 bases lay in between. The germline CDR1 and CDR2 sequences are MGHRA and YSYEKL. In DNA form, the CDR3 reads TGCGCCAGCAGCCAAGGAATTCAGGGGAGGGGCGAGCAGTACTTC. Residues: CASSQGIQGRGEQYF.

The genes are TRBV7-2 and TRBJ2-5; 11 nucleotides agree with TRBD1. After removal of 5 bases from V and 7 bases from J, the junction contained 6 bases not matched to a gene. This CDR3 comprises 14 residues. The germline V gene has CDR1 SGHTA and CDR2 FQGNSA. Written as DNA, the CDR3 is TGTGCCAGCAGCCCCGGACAGGGGGCAAGGACCCAGTACTTC. This encodes CASSPGQGARTQYF.

Judged by abundance, this clone is large. The chain uses TRBV4-3 and TRBJ2-7, with D possibly TRBD1 on 5 matching bases. Germline loops: CDR1 LGHNA, CDR2 YSLEER. This CDR3 region has 15 residues. The V and J ends lost 0 bases and 0 bases respectively, with 9 bases between them. CDR3 region: CASSQDGHLSYEQYF. The CDR3 DNA reads TGCGCCAGCAGCCAAGACGGACACCTCTCCTACGAGCAGTACTTC.

The rearrangement links TRBV9 to TRBJ1-1; possible D gene TRBD1, 6 bases. The V end was cut by 4 bases, the J end by 0 bases, with 19 bases between. CDR1 SGDLS and CDR2 YYNGEE come from the germline V gene. There are 17 residues in the CDR3. The CDR3 DNA follows: TGTGCCAGCAGCCCCCGGGGGGGGGCCTCTCTGAACACTGAAGCTTTCTTT. Translation gives CASSPRGGASLNTEAFF.

The J gene is TRBJ2-3, the V gene TRBV18, with TRBD2 matching over 9 bases. Germline V CDR1 and CDR2: KGHSH, LQKENI. The CDR3 runs to 14 residues. V gave up 5 bases and J gave up 5 bases; unmatched junction bases: 5. The CDR3 spells CASSTGLAIDTQYF. The CDR3 nucleotides are TGTGCCAGCTCAACCGGACTAGCGATAGATACGCAGTATTTT.

This clone was detected only once. The rearrangement links TRBV9 to TRBJ2-7; the match to TRBD1 covers 10 bases. This CDR3 contains 15 residues. Per germline, CDR1 SGDLS and CDR2 YYNGEE. The V and J ends lost 4 bases and 5 bases, in that order; junction bases with no gene match: 9. CDR3 sequence reads: CASSPTGQGTNEQYF. The CDR3 DNA follows: TGTGCCAGCAGCCCCACGGGACAGGGGACTAACGAGCAGTACTTC.

The rearrangement joins TRBV4-1 to TRBJ1-1; the D is unclear. Trimming cost V 0 bases and J 5 bases, with 13 bases left between them. The length of the CDR3 is 15 residues. Per germline, CDR1 MGHRA and CDR2 YSYEKL. This CDR3 is CASSQDNRVATEAFF. For the CDR3, the DNA is TGCGCCAGCAGCCAAGATAATAGGGTAGCGACTGAAGCTTTCTTT.

The rearrangement uses TRBV10-3 and TRBJ2-1; 14 nucleotides agree with TRBD2. Germline V lookup: CDR1 ENHRY, CDR2 SYGVKD. Losses at the gene ends were 8 bases for V and 0 bases for J; bases not matched to a gene: 9. The CDR3 is 18 residues long. The CDR3: CAISPGLAGASSYNEQFF. The CDR3 bases are TGTGCCATCTCTCCGGGACTAGCGGGGGCGAGCTCCTACAATGAGCAGTTCTTC.